A single sample gave rise to the 20 T cell receptor beta chains below, sequenced in a study of blood T cell repertoires in COVID-19. Generated by immunoSEQ multiplex PCR, the TCRdb table keeps only in-frame clones and is missing some. Of under 250,000 clones listed, roughly 82% are singletons. Sequencing input: peripheral blood. These TCRs come from a human donor in a cohort sampled during active COVID-19.

This clone has just one count. V gene TRBV19 combines with J gene TRBJ2-1; 8 bases line up with TRBD2. The V and J ends lost 5 bases and 4 bases, in that order; junction bases with no gene match: 10. The CDR3 is 16 residues long. Looked up from germline, CDR1 is LNHDA and CDR2 is SQIVND (reference sequence). This chain's CDR3 is CASSFEAGVSYNEQFF. The CDR3 DNA reads as TGTGCCAGTAGTTTCGAAGCGGGAGTCAGTTACAATGAGCAGTTCTTC.

This chain connects TRBV28 to TRBJ2-2, with TRBD1 matching over 7 bases. The CDR3 covers 15 residues. Germline V gives CDR1 MDHEN, CDR2 SYDVKM. V gave up 4 bases and J gave up 6 bases; unmatched junction bases: 8. DNA for the CDR3: TGTGCCAGCAGTTCCCACACCGACAGGGCCGGGGAGCTGTTTTTT. It yields the protein CASSSHTDRAGELFF.

The V call is TRBV19, the J call TRBJ1-4; D is perhaps TRBD1 (6 bases). CDR1 is LNHDA, CDR2 SQIVND, per germline (reference sequence). The CDR3 spans 15 residues. The V and J ends lost 7 bases and 0 bases respectively, with 12 bases between them. CDR3 region: CASMGGGATNEKLFF. CDR3 nucleotide sequence: TGTGCCAGTATGGGAGGGGGAGCAACTAATGAAAAACTGTTTTTT.

The chain is built from TRBV2 and TRBJ1-5; 8 bases are shared with TRBD1. Germline V gene lookup returns CDR1 SNHLY and CDR2 FYNNEI. V was clipped by 3 bases and J by 6 bases; unmatched bases: 4. This CDR3 is built from 14 residues. The CDR3 DNA reads TGTGCCAGCAGTGATTCAGGGGGCAGTCAGCCCCAGCATTTT. Encoded protein: CASSDSGGSQPQHF.

The chain links TRBV14 to TRBJ2-7; possibly TRBD2 for D (5 bases). This CDR3 has 15 amino acids. The germline V gene encodes CDR1 SGHDN and CDR2 FVKESK. Trimming left V 1 base short and J 7 bases short, with 17 bases between. The CDR3 protein is CASSQVDPDLGEQYF. CDR3 bases: TGTGCCAGCAGCCAAGTAGACCCGGACTTGGGGGAGCAGTACTTC.

In its sample, this clone was seen a few times. The chain has TRBV5-1 and TRBJ2-3; 8 bases are a match to TRBD2. Per the germline V gene, CDR1 is SGHRS and CDR2 is YFSETQ. The CDR3 spans 14 residues. The V segment lost 4 bases and the J segment 8 bases; nucleotides outside the gene matches: 9. The chain's CDR3 is CASSGSGKVGTQYF. The CDR3 nucleotides read TGCGCCAGCAGCGGTAGCGGGAAGGTCGGTACGCAGTATTTT.

The chain recombines TRBV5-6 with TRBJ2-2, with D possibly matching TRBD1 (6 bases). Trimming took off 4 bases at V and 6 bases at J, with 7 bases between the two ends. Germline CDR1 and CDR2: SGHDT and YYEEEE. The CDR3 loop spans 12 amino acids. The CDR3 DNA sequence: TGTGCCAGCAGCAGGGGGTCCGGGGAGCTGTTTTTT. Its protein product is CASSRGSGELFF.

This clone was seen more than once but under ten times. The chain has TRBV9 and TRBJ2-1; 7 bases fit TRBD2. CDR1 and CDR2 (germline): SGDLS, YYNGEE. V lost 2 bases and J lost 7; bases outside the gene matches: 15. This CDR3 has 17 amino acids. For the CDR3, the DNA is TGTGCCAGCAGCGTCCCGTATGGCGGGAGCGGTAGGAATGAGCAGTTCTTC. This sequence encodes CASSVPYGGSGRNEQFF.

The J gene is TRBJ2-7, the V gene TRBV4-1, with 7 bases lining up with TRBD2. Germline trimming cut 1 base from V and 0 bases from J; bases unmatched to any gene: 9. The V gene's germline CDR1 is MGHRA and CDR2 YSYEKL. The CDR3 sequence is 17 residues long. The CDR3 bases are TGCGCCAGCAGCCAAGGAACCCCCGGGACTACCTCCTACGAGCAGTACTTC. Translation gives CASSQGTPGTTSYEQYF.

The chain uses TRBV25-1 and TRBJ1-4; 8 bases map to TRBD1. This CDR3 has 14 residues. Germline V gene lookup returns CDR1 MGHDK and CDR2 SYGVNS. The V segment lost 6 bases and the J segment 6 bases; nucleotides outside the gene matches: 6. CDR3 coding DNA: TGTGCCAGCAGCCGAACAGGGGGGTATGAAAAACTGTTTTTT. Protein product: CASSRTGGYEKLFF.

The chain has TRBV4-2 and TRBJ2-5, with D perhaps matching TRBD2 (5 bases). V was cut by 3 bases and J by 7 bases, with 9 bases left in between. Germline V gives CDR1 LGHNA, CDR2 YNFKEQ. The CDR3 is 12 residues long. The CDR3 region is CASSHPSGTQYF. CDR3 DNA: TGTGCCAGCAGCCACCCCAGCGGGACCCAGTACTTC.

This sequence joins TRBV20-1 and TRBJ2-1; 7 nucleotides line up with TRBD2. Germline V lookup: CDR1 DFQATT, CDR2 SNEGSKA (reference sequence). With 3 bases clipped from V and 4 bases from J, the junction kept 9 bases outside the gene matches. The CDR3 is 15 residues long. The CDR3 DNA reads TGCAGTGCTAGTAGCAGGGAGGGCCAGTACAATGAGCAGTTCTTC. Translation gives CSASSREGQYNEQFF.

The J gene is TRBJ1-1, the V gene TRBV27, with D perhaps TRBD1 (5 bases). Germline V gene data show CDR1 as MNHEY and CDR2 as SMNVEV (reference sequence). The CDR3 extends over 14 amino acids. Trimming shortened V by 11 bases and J by 0 bases, and 16 bases separated the two germline ends. The CDR3 DNA reads TGTGCCTCACCCGAGGGGAGGATGAACACTGAAGCTTTCTTT. Amino acids: CASPEGRMNTEAFF.

The CDR3 nucleotides read TGTGCCACCAGCCTACCGGGACAGCTAACCGGGGAGCTGTTTTTT. It specifies CATSLPGQLTGELFF. The rearrangement links TRBV15 to TRBJ2-2; TRBD1 matches 7 bases. The CDR3 length is 15 residues. Trimming cost V 5 bases and J 5 bases; bases outside gene matches: 8. Per the germline V gene, CDR1 is LNHNV and CDR2 is YYDKDF (reference sequence).

This clone appeared once. The chain joins TRBV20-1 to TRBJ2-1; 7 bases match TRBD2. The V and J ends lost 8 bases and 5 bases, in that order; junction bases with no gene match: 0. Germline V lookup: CDR1 DFQATT, CDR2 SNEGSKA (reference sequence). The CDR3 totals 10 residues. The CDR3 sequence is CSSGNNEQFF. The CDR3 DNA reads TGCAGTAGCGGGAACAATGAGCAGTTCTTC.

CDR3 DNA sequence: TGTGCCAGCAGTGACGCGGGCGGGAGGGTGCAGTTCTTC. Translating gives CASSDAGGRVQFF. This chain joins TRBV6-4 and TRBJ2-1, with TRBD2 identical over 9 bases. This CDR3 has 13 amino acids. The germline V gene has CDR1 MRHNA and CDR2 SNTAGT. Germline trimming cut 2 bases from V and 12 bases from J; bases unmatched to any gene: 5.

The chain employs TRBV12-3 or TRBV12-4 and TRBJ2-3; D is perhaps TRBD2 (7 bases). The CDR3 runs to 13 residues. Trimming removed 4 bases from V and 5 bases from J, with 10 bases in between. The CDR3 coding sequence is TGTGCCAGCAGTTCCGGGGGGCGAGATACGCAGTATTTT. As protein: CASSSGGRDTQYF.

This rearrangement joins TRBV3-1 (or the pseudogene TRBV3-2) to TRBJ2-4; tentatively, D is TRBD1 (6 bases). V lost 1 base to trimming and J lost 7 bases, with 11 bases between them. Germline-derived CDR1 and CDR2 are LGHDT and YNNKEL (reference sequence). The CDR3 covers 14 residues. The CDR3 protein is CASSQAAGVNIQYF. The CDR3 region has the DNA TGTGCCAGCAGCCAAGCGGCAGGGGTCAACATTCAGTACTTC.

The rearrangement uses TRBV19 and TRBJ2-1, with D possibly being TRBD2 (5 bases). The CDR3 length is 13 residues. Per the germline V gene, CDR1 is LNHDA and CDR2 is SQIVND (reference sequence). Deletions cut 3 bases from V and 8 bases from J, with 11 bases between. CDR3 DNA: TGTGCCAGTAGTATGGCTCTAGCCCATGAGCAGTTCTTC. This gives the protein CASSMALAHEQFF.

The gene calls are TRBV14 and TRBJ1-2; D is uncertain. Germline assignment: CDR1 SGHDN and CDR2 FVKESK. CDR3 length: 12 residues. Trimming left V 1 base short and J 6 bases short, with 6 bases between. CDR3 nucleotide sequence: TGTGCCAGCAGCCAAGGGCTCGATGGCTACACCTTC. Translated: CASSQGLDGYTF.